Listed below are T cell receptor beta chains from one sample, sequenced in a study of blood T cell repertoires in COVID-19. Data came from immunoSEQ multiplex PCR; TCRdb stores just in-frame clones and leaves some out. The sample includes under 450,000 clones, about 80% of them seen just once. The sequencing sample was made of peripheral blood. The receptors shown here come from a human donor with acute or convalescent COVID-19. The donor label of this sample is uncertain. CDR3s include the opening cysteine and the closing phenylalanine or tryptophan. D genes are given only for firm matches. Some rows have no size entry. The others give once, few or many, or a class for an expanded clone.

d_call: -; j_call: TRBJ1-1; v_call: TRBV5-5; clone_size: -; cdr3_length: 13; cdr3_nt: TGTGCCAGCAGCTCCGGGGGGTACTCTGAAGCTTTCTTT; cdr3_aa: CASSSGGYSEAFF
d_call: TRBD1; j_call: TRBJ2-1; v_call: TRBV15; clone_size: -; cdr3_length: 14; cdr3_nt: TGTGCCACCAGCACGGGACAGACCTTCAATGAGCAGTTCTTC; cdr3_aa: CATSTGQTFNEQFF
d_call: TRBD1; j_call: TRBJ1-2; v_call: TRBV19; clone_size: once; cdr3_length: 13; cdr3_nt: TGTGCCAGCCGGGTAGGGGGCAGCCATGGCTACACCTTC; cdr3_aa: CASRVGGSHGYTF
d_call: -; j_call: TRBJ1-6; v_call: TRBV19; clone_size: -; cdr3_length: 15; cdr3_nt: TGTGCCAGTAGTACTGGACAGCCCTATAATTCACCCCTCCACTTT; cdr3_aa: CASSTGQPYNSPLHF
d_call: -; j_call: TRBJ1-4; v_call: TRBV4-2; clone_size: -; cdr3_length: 16; cdr3_nt: TGTGCCAGCAGCCAAGATAGCGTGCGGGGGCGAGAAAAACTGTTTTTT; cdr3_aa: CASSQDSVRGREKLFF
d_call: -; j_call: TRBJ2-3; v_call: TRBV10-1; clone_size: -; cdr3_length: 13; cdr3_nt: TGCGCCAGCAGTGAGGGTGGGCCCGATACGCAGTATTTT; cdr3_aa: CASSEGGPDTQYF
d_call: -; j_call: TRBJ1-1; v_call: TRBV2; clone_size: -; cdr3_length: 14; cdr3_nt: TGTGCCAGCAGTGACCACAGATCGAACACTGAAGCTTTCTTT; cdr3_aa: CASSDHRSNTEAFF
d_call: -; j_call: TRBJ1-2; v_call: TRBV12-3/TRBV12-4; clone_size: once; cdr3_length: 13; cdr3_nt: TGTGCCAGCAGTTTTGGGCAGAACTATGGCTACACCTTC; cdr3_aa: CASSFGQNYGYTF
d_call: TRBD1; j_call: TRBJ2-7; v_call: TRBV18; clone_size: -; cdr3_length: 18; cdr3_nt: TGTGCCAGCTCACCTCAGGGGGCGGTTGACCTCCTTGTCCACGAGCAGTACTTC; cdr3_aa: CASSPQGAVDLLVHEQYF
d_call: -; j_call: TRBJ2-5; v_call: TRBV3-1/TRBV3-2; clone_size: -; cdr3_length: 15; cdr3_nt: TGTGCCAGCAGCCAAGGAGTCGGACAACAAGAGACCCAGTACTTC; cdr3_aa: CASSQGVGQQETQYF
d_call: TRBD1; j_call: TRBJ1-2; v_call: TRBV19; clone_size: -; cdr3_length: 14; cdr3_nt: TGTGCCAGTAGGGACAGGGGAAACAACTATGGCTACACCTTC; cdr3_aa: CASRDRGNNYGYTF
d_call: TRBD1; j_call: TRBJ1-1; v_call: TRBV2; clone_size: few; cdr3_length: 15; cdr3_nt: TGTGCCAGCAGGGGAGGACAGGCCATGAACACTGAAGCTTTCTTT; cdr3_aa: CASRGGQAMNTEAFF
d_call: TRBD2; j_call: TRBJ2-7; v_call: TRBV4-2; clone_size: -; cdr3_length: 16; cdr3_nt: TGTGCCAGCAGCCAAGTGACCCAACTAGCGGGGTACGAGCAGTACTTC; cdr3_aa: CASSQVTQLAGYEQYF
d_call: -; j_call: TRBJ2-1; v_call: TRBV5-6; clone_size: few; cdr3_length: 18; cdr3_nt: TGTGCCAGCAGCTTTAGTTTAGCTGGAGGGGGGGCCCACAATGAGCAGTTCTTC; cdr3_aa: CASSFSLAGGGAHNEQFF
d_call: TRBD1; j_call: TRBJ1-2; v_call: TRBV28; clone_size: -; cdr3_length: 15; cdr3_nt: TGTGCCAGCAGTTTACCGGGACAGATCAACTATGGCTACACCTTC; cdr3_aa: CASSLPGQINYGYTF
d_call: -; j_call: TRBJ2-7; v_call: TRBV12-2; clone_size: -; cdr3_length: 17; cdr3_nt: TGTGCAAGTCGCTTAGTAGGGACAGGGCCTTTGGCCTACGAGCAGTACTTC; cdr3_aa: CASRLVGTGPLAYEQYF
d_call: TRBD2; j_call: TRBJ2-7; v_call: TRBV7-2; clone_size: -; cdr3_length: 15; cdr3_nt: TGTGCCAGCAGCTTAGTGCTGCGGGAGGATTACGAGCAGTACTTC; cdr3_aa: CASSLVLREDYEQYF
d_call: TRBD2; j_call: TRBJ2-2; v_call: TRBV7-2; clone_size: few; cdr3_length: 14; cdr3_nt: TGTGCCAGCAGCATAGCGGGGCGGGGCGGGGAGCTGTTTTTT; cdr3_aa: CASSIAGRGGELFF
d_call: -; j_call: TRBJ2-5; v_call: TRBV28; clone_size: -; cdr3_length: 13; cdr3_nt: TGTGCCAGCAAGGAGGATGTAGGAGAGACCCAGTACTTC; cdr3_aa: CASKEDVGETQYF
d_call: TRBD1; j_call: TRBJ2-2; v_call: TRBV6-5; clone_size: -; cdr3_length: 15; cdr3_nt: TGTGCCAGCACGGGCGGGACAGGGGGCACCGGGGAGCTGTTTTTT; cdr3_aa: CASTGGTGGTGELFF
d_call: -; j_call: TRBJ1-2; v_call: TRBV28; clone_size: -; cdr3_length: 14; cdr3_nt: TGTGCCAGCAGTTTAGGGGACAATAACTATGGCTACACCTTC; cdr3_aa: CASSLGDNNYGYTF
d_call: -; j_call: TRBJ2-7; v_call: TRBV18; clone_size: -; cdr3_length: 15; cdr3_nt: TGTGCCAGCTCACCCTCGTACGGTACCTCCTACGAGCAGTACTTC; cdr3_aa: CASSPSYGTSYEQYF
d_call: TRBD1; j_call: TRBJ1-4; v_call: TRBV19; clone_size: once; cdr3_length: 15; cdr3_nt: TGTGCCAGTAGTATTGGACAGGGTTTCCGTGAAAAACTGTTTTTT; cdr3_aa: CASSIGQGFREKLFF
d_call: TRBD1; j_call: TRBJ1-5; v_call: TRBV18; clone_size: -; cdr3_length: 14; cdr3_nt: TGTGCCAGCTCACCCGACAGGGCCAATCAGCCCCAGCATTTT; cdr3_aa: CASSPDRANQPQHF
d_call: TRBD1; j_call: TRBJ1-2; v_call: TRBV9; clone_size: -; cdr3_length: 13; cdr3_nt: TGTGCCAGCAGCGAAACAGGGGGATGGGGCTACACCTTC; cdr3_aa: CASSETGGWGYTF
d_call: TRBD2; j_call: TRBJ2-5; v_call: TRBV10-1; clone_size: -; cdr3_length: 17; cdr3_nt: TGCGCCAGCAGTGAGTCTTTGACTAGCACCAACCAAGAGACCCAGTACTTC; cdr3_aa: CASSESLTSTNQETQYF
d_call: TRBD1; j_call: TRBJ2-1; v_call: TRBV15; clone_size: many; cdr3_length: 15; cdr3_nt: TGTGCCACCAGCAGGGCCGGGACAGAATACAATGAGCAGTTCTTC; cdr3_aa: CATSRAGTEYNEQFF
d_call: TRBD2; j_call: TRBJ2-7; v_call: TRBV29-1; clone_size: -; cdr3_length: 13; cdr3_nt: TGCAGCGCAAACCGCGGGGGAACGGGCGAGCAGTACTTC; cdr3_aa: CSANRGGTGEQYF
d_call: -; j_call: TRBJ2-1; v_call: TRBV27; clone_size: once; cdr3_length: 11; cdr3_nt: TGTGCCAGCGGCCTTGGGCTGAAAGAGTTCTTC; cdr3_aa: CASGLGLKEFF
d_call: TRBD2; j_call: TRBJ2-7; v_call: TRBV10-2; clone_size: -; cdr3_length: 14; cdr3_nt: TGCGCCAGCAATGAGCGGGGGGTAACCTACGAGCAGTACTTC; cdr3_aa: CASNERGVTYEQYF
d_call: -; j_call: TRBJ1-1; v_call: TRBV7-6; clone_size: -; cdr3_length: 15; cdr3_nt: TGTGCCAGCAGCTTAAAATTCTTGTCTCGAGGGAAAGTTTTCTTT; cdr3_aa: CASSLKFLSRGKVFF
d_call: TRBD2; j_call: TRBJ2-1; v_call: TRBV7-2; clone_size: -; cdr3_length: 14; cdr3_nt: TGTGCCAGCAGTACCGGGACTAGTTTTGGTGAGCAGTTCTTC; cdr3_aa: CASSTGTSFGEQFF
d_call: -; j_call: TRBJ1-6; v_call: TRBV6-5; clone_size: -; cdr3_length: 15; cdr3_nt: TGTGCCAGCAGGGAGGGACGCAGTGGAAATTCACCCCTCCACTTT; cdr3_aa: CASREGRSGNSPLHF
d_call: TRBD1; j_call: TRBJ1-2; v_call: TRBV5-1; clone_size: -; cdr3_length: 14; cdr3_nt: TGCGCCAGCAGCTTGGGAGACAGGGGATATGGCTACACCTTC; cdr3_aa: CASSLGDRGYGYTF
d_call: -; j_call: TRBJ1-2; v_call: TRBV18; clone_size: few; cdr3_length: 13; cdr3_nt: TGTGCCAGCTCACCAACAGGGACGAACGGCTACACCTTC; cdr3_aa: CASSPTGTNGYTF
d_call: -; j_call: TRBJ2-7; v_call: TRBV29-1; clone_size: -; cdr3_length: 15; cdr3_nt: TGCAGCGTTAAGGACAGTCTGATAGGCACCTACGAGCAGTACTTC; cdr3_aa: CSVKDSLIGTYEQYF
d_call: -; j_call: TRBJ1-4; v_call: TRBV6-2/TRBV6-3; clone_size: -; cdr3_length: 15; cdr3_nt: TGTGCCAGCAGCAACCACAGGGTGACTAATGAAAAACTGTTTTTT; cdr3_aa: CASSNHRVTNEKLFF
d_call: TRBD1; j_call: TRBJ2-7; v_call: TRBV7-2; clone_size: -; cdr3_length: 17; cdr3_nt: TGTGCCAGCAGCCGTCCCGGGACAGGCGGAAGGTCCTACGAGCAGTACTTC; cdr3_aa: CASSRPGTGGRSYEQYF
d_call: -; j_call: TRBJ2-1; v_call: TRBV3-1/TRBV3-2; clone_size: -; cdr3_length: 15; cdr3_nt: TGTGCCAGCAGCCAAATGAGCGGGCTCTACAATGAGCAGTTCTTC; cdr3_aa: CASSQMSGLYNEQFF
d_call: TRBD2; j_call: TRBJ2-2; v_call: TRBV4-1; clone_size: -; cdr3_length: 16; cdr3_nt: TGCGCCAGCAGCCAAGACGGAAGGCTAGCGGTCGGGGAGCTGTTTTTT; cdr3_aa: CASSQDGRLAVGELFF
d_call: -; j_call: TRBJ1-1; v_call: TRBV5-1; clone_size: -; cdr3_length: 15; cdr3_nt: TGCGCCAGCAGGCCTGTGCTGTCCCGCGGAGGTGGGGCTTTCTTT; cdr3_aa: CASRPVLSRGGGAFF
d_call: TRBD1; j_call: TRBJ1-1; v_call: TRBV5-6; clone_size: -; cdr3_length: 11; cdr3_nt: TGTGCCAGCAGCCGAGGGGACAGGGCTTTCTTT; cdr3_aa: CASSRGDRAFF
d_call: TRBD2; j_call: TRBJ2-7; v_call: TRBV30; clone_size: -; cdr3_length: 14; cdr3_nt: TGTGCCTGGAGCCGCGGGACTAGTCCCTACGAGCAGTACTTC; cdr3_aa: CAWSRGTSPYEQYF
d_call: TRBD1; j_call: TRBJ1-1; v_call: TRBV29-1; clone_size: -; cdr3_length: 16; cdr3_nt: TGCAGCGTTGAAGATACGGGGCAGGGGGCGAACACTGAAGCTTTCTTT; cdr3_aa: CSVEDTGQGANTEAFF
d_call: TRBD2; j_call: TRBJ2-1; v_call: TRBV6-2/TRBV6-3; clone_size: -; cdr3_length: 19; cdr3_nt: TGTGCCAGCAGTTACTCGGAGGATAGCGGGGGGGCGTCCTACAATGAGCAGTTCTTC; cdr3_aa: CASSYSEDSGGASYNEQFF
d_call: -; j_call: TRBJ2-1; v_call: TRBV3-1/TRBV3-2; clone_size: -; cdr3_length: 17; cdr3_nt: TGTGCCAGCAGCCAAGACTCTAGCCCAAGCTCCTACAATGAGCAGTTCTTC; cdr3_aa: CASSQDSSPSSYNEQFF
d_call: -; j_call: TRBJ2-2; v_call: TRBV27; clone_size: -; cdr3_length: 14; cdr3_nt: TGTGCCAGCAGTTTGGCAAGGAACACCGGGGAGCTGTTTTTT; cdr3_aa: CASSLARNTGELFF
d_call: TRBD2; j_call: TRBJ2-1; v_call: TRBV5-1; clone_size: -; cdr3_length: 15; cdr3_nt: TGCGCCAGCAGCTTGGGGGACTACTATTACAATGAGCAGTTCTTC; cdr3_aa: CASSLGDYYYNEQFF
d_call: -; j_call: TRBJ2-7; v_call: TRBV27; clone_size: few; cdr3_length: 13; cdr3_nt: TGTGCCAGCAGTTTGGGGCAGACCTACGAGCAGTACTTC; cdr3_aa: CASSLGQTYEQYF
d_call: -; j_call: TRBJ2-1; v_call: TRBV9; clone_size: once; cdr3_length: 16; cdr3_nt: TGTGCCAGCAGCGTAGGGGGACAACCCTCCTACAATGAGCAGTTCTTC; cdr3_aa: CASSVGGQPSYNEQFF
d_call: -; j_call: TRBJ1-4; v_call: TRBV9; clone_size: -; cdr3_length: 18; cdr3_nt: TGTGCCAGCAGCCCAAGCTGGAGGGGGGGGCGAGCTAATGAAAAACTGTTTTTT; cdr3_aa: CASSPSWRGGRANEKLFF
d_call: -; j_call: TRBJ1-4; v_call: TRBV18; clone_size: few; cdr3_length: 17; cdr3_nt: TGTGCCAGCTCACCCGCCCCCCCGAAACAGGCCCATGAAAAACTGTTTTTT; cdr3_aa: CASSPAPPKQAHEKLFF
d_call: TRBD2; j_call: TRBJ2-2; v_call: TRBV13; clone_size: -; cdr3_length: 15; cdr3_nt: TGTGCCAGCAGCCACGCGGGGGGTAACACCGGGGAGCTGTTTTTT; cdr3_aa: CASSHAGGNTGELFF
d_call: TRBD2; j_call: TRBJ2-5; v_call: TRBV3-1/TRBV3-2; clone_size: -; cdr3_length: 16; cdr3_nt: TGTGCCAGCAGCCTCAGGGGTGCCAGCGGGGGTGAGACCCAGTACTTC; cdr3_aa: CASSLRGASGGETQYF
d_call: -; j_call: TRBJ2-7; v_call: TRBV10-2; clone_size: -; cdr3_length: 14; cdr3_nt: TGCGCCAGCAGTGCGAACAGTCTCTCCTACGAGCAGTACTTC; cdr3_aa: CASSANSLSYEQYF
d_call: -; j_call: TRBJ2-5; v_call: TRBV7-9; clone_size: -; cdr3_length: 18; cdr3_nt: TGTGCCAGCAGTTCCTTGTTCCGGGACACTACGACTTGGGAGACCCAGTACTTC; cdr3_aa: CASSSLFRDTTTWETQYF
d_call: TRBD1; j_call: TRBJ1-1; v_call: TRBV12-3/TRBV12-4; clone_size: -; cdr3_length: 11; cdr3_nt: TGTGCCAGCAGACACAGGGGTGAAGCTTTCTTT; cdr3_aa: CASRHRGEAFF
d_call: TRBD1; j_call: TRBJ1-1; v_call: TRBV2; clone_size: -; cdr3_length: 15; cdr3_nt: TGTGCCAGCAGCGATACAGGGGGCCCGAACACTGAAGCTTTCTTT; cdr3_aa: CASSDTGGPNTEAFF
d_call: -; j_call: TRBJ1-4; v_call: TRBV5-6; clone_size: -; cdr3_length: 19; cdr3_nt: TGTGCCAGCAGCTTGGCGGGACCTTCAAGGAGGGCAACTAATGAAAAACTGTTTTTT; cdr3_aa: CASSLAGPSRRATNEKLFF